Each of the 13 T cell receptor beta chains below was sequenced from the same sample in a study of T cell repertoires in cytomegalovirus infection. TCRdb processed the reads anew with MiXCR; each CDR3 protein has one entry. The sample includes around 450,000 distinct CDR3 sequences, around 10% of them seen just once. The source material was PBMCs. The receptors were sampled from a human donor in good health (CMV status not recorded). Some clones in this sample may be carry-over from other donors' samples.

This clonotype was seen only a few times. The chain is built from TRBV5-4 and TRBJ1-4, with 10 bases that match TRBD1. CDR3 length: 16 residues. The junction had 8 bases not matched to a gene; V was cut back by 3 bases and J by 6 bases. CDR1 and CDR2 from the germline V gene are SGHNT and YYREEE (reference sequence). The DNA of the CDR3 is TGTGCCAGCAGCTGGGGGACAGGGGTGGGGGATGAAAAACTGTTTTTT. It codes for CASSWGTGVGDEKLFF.

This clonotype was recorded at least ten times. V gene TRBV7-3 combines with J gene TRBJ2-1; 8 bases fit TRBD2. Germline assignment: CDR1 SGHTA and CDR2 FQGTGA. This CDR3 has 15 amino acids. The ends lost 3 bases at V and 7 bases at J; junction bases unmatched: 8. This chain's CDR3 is CASSFPREGINEQFF. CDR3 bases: TGTGCCAGCAGCTTTCCTCGGGAGGGCATAAATGAGCAGTTCTTC.

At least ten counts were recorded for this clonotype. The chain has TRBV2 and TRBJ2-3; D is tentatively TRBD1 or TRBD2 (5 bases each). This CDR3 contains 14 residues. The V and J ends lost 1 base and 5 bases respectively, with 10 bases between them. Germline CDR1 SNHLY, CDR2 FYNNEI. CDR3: CASSEVRGVDTQYF. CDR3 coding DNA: TGTGCCAGCAGTGAAGTCCGAGGGGTAGATACGCAGTATTTT.

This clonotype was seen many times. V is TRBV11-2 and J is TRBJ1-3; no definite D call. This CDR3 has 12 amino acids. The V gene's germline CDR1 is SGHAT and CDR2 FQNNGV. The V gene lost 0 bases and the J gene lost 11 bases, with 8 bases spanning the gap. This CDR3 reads CASSLELAPIYF. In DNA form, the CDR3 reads TGTGCCAGCAGCTTAGAGTTGGCCCCCATATATTTT.

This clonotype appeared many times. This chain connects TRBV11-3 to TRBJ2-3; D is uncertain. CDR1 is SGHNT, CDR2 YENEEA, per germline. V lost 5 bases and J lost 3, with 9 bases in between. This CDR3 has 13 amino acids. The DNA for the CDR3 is TGTGCCAGCAGCGTTCTGGGAACAGATACGCAGTATTTT. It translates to CASSVLGTDTQYF.

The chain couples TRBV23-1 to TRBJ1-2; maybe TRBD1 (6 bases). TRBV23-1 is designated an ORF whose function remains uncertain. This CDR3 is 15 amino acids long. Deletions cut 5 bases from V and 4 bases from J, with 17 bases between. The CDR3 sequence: CASSVAGGSPYGYTF. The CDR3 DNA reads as TGCGCCAGCAGTGTTGCGGGGGGCTCCCCCTATGGCTACACCTTC.

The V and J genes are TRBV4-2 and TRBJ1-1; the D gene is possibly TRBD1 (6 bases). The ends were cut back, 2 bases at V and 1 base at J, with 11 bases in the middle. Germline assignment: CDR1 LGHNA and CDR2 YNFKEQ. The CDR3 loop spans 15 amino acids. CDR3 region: CASSQPGHKNTEAFF. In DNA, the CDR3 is TGTGCCAGCAGCCAACCGGGACACAAGAACACTGAAGCTTTCTTT.

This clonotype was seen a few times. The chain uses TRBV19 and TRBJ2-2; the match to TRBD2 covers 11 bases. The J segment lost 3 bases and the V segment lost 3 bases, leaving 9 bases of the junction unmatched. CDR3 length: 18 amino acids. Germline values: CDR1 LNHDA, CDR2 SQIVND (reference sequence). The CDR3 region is CASSIWGLAAGDTGELFF. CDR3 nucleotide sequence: TGTGCCAGTAGTATTTGGGGACTAGCGGCCGGGGACACCGGGGAGCTGTTTTTT.

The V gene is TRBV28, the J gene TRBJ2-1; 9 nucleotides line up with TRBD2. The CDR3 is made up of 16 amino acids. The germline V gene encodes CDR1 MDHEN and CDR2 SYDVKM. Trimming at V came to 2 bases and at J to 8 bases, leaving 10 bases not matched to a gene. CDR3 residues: CASSLAGGGGGDEQFF. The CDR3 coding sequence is TGTGCCAGCAGTTTAGCGGGGGGGGGGGGGGGTGATGAGCAGTTCTTC.

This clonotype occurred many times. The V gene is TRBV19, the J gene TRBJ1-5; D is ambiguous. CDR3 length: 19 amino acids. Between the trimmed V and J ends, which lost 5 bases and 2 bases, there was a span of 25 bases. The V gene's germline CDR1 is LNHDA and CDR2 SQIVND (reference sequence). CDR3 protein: CASSPRINKGMVGNQPQHF. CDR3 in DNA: TGTGCCAGTAGTCCAAGAATTAACAAGGGTATGGTTGGCAATCAGCCCCAGCATTTT.

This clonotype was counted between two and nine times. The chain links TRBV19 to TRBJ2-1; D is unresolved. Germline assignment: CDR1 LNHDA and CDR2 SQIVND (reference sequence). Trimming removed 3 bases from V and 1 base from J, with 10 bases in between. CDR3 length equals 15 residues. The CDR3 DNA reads TGTGCCAGTAGTATGTGGCTAACATCCTACAATGAGCAGTTCTTC. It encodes CASSMWLTSYNEQFF.

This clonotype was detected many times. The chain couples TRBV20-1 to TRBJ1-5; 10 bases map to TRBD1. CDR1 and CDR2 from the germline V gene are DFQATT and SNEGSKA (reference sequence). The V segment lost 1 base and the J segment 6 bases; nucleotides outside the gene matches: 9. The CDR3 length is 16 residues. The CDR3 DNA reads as TGCAGTGCTAGAGTTGGGGGACAGGGGTTCGGTCAGCCCCAGCATTTT. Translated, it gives CSARVGGQGFGQPQHF.

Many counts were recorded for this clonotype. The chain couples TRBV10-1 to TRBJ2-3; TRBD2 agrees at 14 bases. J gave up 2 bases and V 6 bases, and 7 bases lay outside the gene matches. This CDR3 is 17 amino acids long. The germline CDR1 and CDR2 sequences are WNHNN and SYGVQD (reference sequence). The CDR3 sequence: CASSPGTSGGITDTQYF. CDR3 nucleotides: TGCGCCAGCAGCCCCGGGACTAGCGGGGGCATCACAGATACGCAGTATTTT.